These 17 T cell receptor beta chains were all obtained from the same sample, sequenced in a study of early T cells in non-severe SARS-CoV-2 infection (dated by TCRdb to the early 2020s). Receptors were amplified or captured by 5' RACE. Instrument used: NextSeq 500. TCRdb trimmed public reads at Q25 via fastp, called clones via MiXCR and kept in-frame beta chains. Each entry merges the rows of one CDR3 protein and shows their most common DNA and genes. The sample table contains roughly 93,000 distinct CDR3 sequences; only one count was recorded for approximately 15% of them. The biggest ten clones account for less than 0.6% of the sample. The sequencing input was whole blood. Receptors were obtained from an adult who was a healthcare worker with PCR-confirmed SARS-CoV-2 infection or an uninfected control (not recorded which).

Only a few counts were recorded for this clonotype. This chain connects TRBV7-8 to TRBJ1-1; 8 bases line up with TRBD1. The CDR3 has 16 residues. V trimming: 8 bases; J trimming: 0 bases; junction bases outside the gene matches: 11. Germline CDR1 and CDR2: SGHVS and FQNEAQ. The CDR3 DNA is TGTGCCAGCTCAACCGGGACAGGACTTATGAACACTGAAGCTTTCTTT. This sequence encodes CASSTGTGLMNTEAFF.

The rearrangement uses TRBV11-2 and TRBJ1-1, with D tentatively TRBD1 (5 bases). V was clipped by 4 bases and J by 10 bases, with 13 bases between them. CDR1 and CDR2 from the germline V gene are SGHAT and FQNNGV. The CDR3 sequence is 12 residues long. Here the CDR3 reads CASSSPGRAAFF. The DNA of the CDR3 is TGTGCCAGCAGCTCCCCGGGACGAGCAGCTTTCTTT.

V and J are TRBV11-2 and TRBJ2-7, with 10 bases aligning to TRBD1. The CDR3 runs to 16 residues. Germline CDR1 reads SGHAT; CDR2 reads FQNNGV. Trimming removed 1 base from V and 0 bases from J; junction bases left unmatched: 3. The CDR3 nucleotides are TGTGCCAGCAGCTTAGTGGGACAGGGGAGCTCCTACGAGCAGTACGTC. It translates to CASSLVGQGSSYEQYV.

This clonotype appeared many times. The chain uses TRBV5-6 and TRBJ1-2; D gene uncertain. The CDR3 is 13 residues long. The V and J ends lost 0 bases and 3 bases respectively, with 6 bases between them. CDR1 and CDR2 from the germline V gene are SGHDT and YYEEEE. The CDR3 is CASSLEPDYGYTF. CDR3 sequence (DNA): TGTGCCAGCAGCTTGGAACCCGACTATGGCTACACCTTC.

V usage is TRBV5-1 and J usage is TRBJ2-3; a weak D match, TRBD1 (6 bases). Germline assignment: CDR1 SGHRS and CDR2 YFSETQ. The CDR3 totals 12 residues. Between the trimmed V and J ends, which lost 4 bases and 11 bases, there was a span of 14 bases. The CDR3 here is CASSLNQQGQYF. The CDR3 DNA reads TGCGCCAGCAGCCTAAATCAACAGGGGCAGTATTTT.

This clonotype occurred many times. The chain has TRBV7-8 and TRBJ2-1; the match to TRBD1 covers 10 bases. The germline V gene encodes CDR1 SGHVS and CDR2 FQNEAQ. The junction had 9 bases not matched to a gene; V was cut back by 5 bases and J by 8 bases. CDR3 length: 15 amino acids. The CDR3 sequence: CASSLRDRGFDEQFF. The CDR3 DNA sequence: TGTGCCAGCAGCCTACGGGACAGGGGTTTCGATGAGCAGTTCTTC.

Concerning this clonotype: A read error may account for a junction end that differs from germline. The genes are TRBV7-2 and TRBJ2-4, with TRBD1 identical over 8 bases. CDR1 is SGHTA and CDR2 is FQGNSA in the germline V gene. The CDR3 covers 14 residues. CDR3: CVSTPDRGRDIQYF. The DNA of the CDR3 is TGTGTCAGCACCCCCGACAGGGGAAGGGACATTCAGTACTTC.

The table lists this clonotype with many counts. V usage is TRBV29-1 and J usage is TRBJ2-1; the D gene could be TRBD1 or TRBD2 (5 bases each). The CDR3 spans 13 residues. Per germline, CDR1 SQVTM and CDR2 ANQGSEA. V lost 4 bases and J 8 bases, leaving 15 bases between the germline ends. The CDR3 protein is CSVVSLLGDEQFF. The DNA for the CDR3 is TGCAGCGTTGTGTCCCTCTTGGGGGATGAGCAGTTCTTC.

This clonotype was counted only a few times. CDR3 loop: CASSSRDPKETQYF. The CDR3 DNA sequence: TGTGCCAGCAGCTCCCGGGATCCTAAAGAGACCCAGTACTTC. The chain links TRBV7-8 to TRBJ2-5; the D gene is possibly TRBD2 (5 bases). This CDR3 comprises 14 residues. Deletions cut 4 bases from V and 3 bases from J, with 12 bases between. CDR1 and CDR2 (germline): SGHVS, FQNEAQ.

This clonotype was observed a few times. The chain employs TRBV5-6 and TRBJ2-4; D is unclear. CDR3 size: 15 residues. In germline, CDR1 is SGHDT, CDR2 YYEEEE. V was trimmed by 5 bases and J by 3 bases, leaving 15 bases between them. CDR3 in amino acids: CASRFRVGDKNIQYF. CDR3 sequence (DNA): TGTGCCAGCAGATTCCGGGTAGGAGACAAAAACATTCAGTACTTC.

This clonotype was recorded at least ten times. This chain connects TRBV9 to TRBJ2-2; no clear D gene. Germline V lookup: CDR1 SGDLS, CDR2 YYNGEE. The V gene lost 0 bases and the J gene lost 1 base, with 10 bases spanning the gap. There are 16 residues in the CDR3. CDR3 protein: CASSVESWQNTGELFF. For the CDR3, the DNA is TGTGCCAGCAGCGTAGAATCTTGGCAGAACACCGGGGAGCTGTTTTTT.

The V and J genes are TRBV5-1 and TRBJ1-2; no firm D call. With 0 bases removed from V and 9 bases from J, the gap between germline ends came to 6 bases. Germline values: CDR1 SGHRS, CDR2 YFSETQ. CDR3 length: 11 amino acids. The CDR3 reads CASSLALRYTF. The CDR3 DNA is TGCGCCAGCAGCTTGGCTCTGCGCTACACCTTC.

The V and J genes are TRBV19 and TRBJ1-5, with TRBD1 matching over 8 bases. The J segment lost 2 bases and the V segment lost 4 bases, leaving 4 bases of the junction unmatched. The CDR3 is made up of 15 amino acids. Germline CDR1 reads LNHDA; CDR2 reads SQIVND (reference sequence). The chain's CDR3 is CASSKDRDGNQPQHF. The CDR3 DNA is TGTGCCAGTAGTAAGGACAGGGATGGCAATCAGCCCCAGCATTTT. Full variable domain (outside the CDR3, taken from reference TRBV19 and TRBJ1-5): DGGITQSPKYLFRKEGQNVTLSCEQNLNHDAMYWYRQDPGQGLRLIYYSQIVNDFQKGDIAEGYSVSREKKESFPLTVTSAQKNPTAFYLCASSKDRDGNQPQHFGDGTRLSIL.

This chain connects TRBV24-1 to TRBJ2-2; 8 bases fit TRBD2. The J segment lost 0 bases and the V segment lost 9 bases, leaving 11 bases of the junction unmatched. CDR3 length: 17 amino acids. The germline V gene has CDR1 KGHDR and CDR2 SFDVKD. The CDR3 here is CATQPPPGLANTGELFF. The CDR3 nucleotides read TGTGCCACCCAGCCTCCCCCGGGACTAGCGAACACCGGGGAGCTGTTTTTT.

The chain employs TRBV21-1 and TRBJ2-1; the table names TRBD1, a call not compared with the DNA. TRBV21-1 is designated a pseudogene. The CDR3 runs 14 residues. The CDR3 spells CASSKETGVREQFF. The CDR3 coding sequence is TGTGCCAGCAGCAAAGAGACAGGGGTACGTGAGCAGTTCTTC.

This clonotype has just a few counts. In DNA form, the CDR3 reads TGTGCCAGCAGCCATCCTGGGGGGACCCACAATGAGCAGTTCTTC. Translated: CASSHPGGTHNEQFF. The rearrangement uses TRBV7-3 and TRBJ2-1, with D perhaps TRBD2 (6 bases). The CDR3 is made up of 15 amino acids. Germline values: CDR1 SGHTA, CDR2 FQGTGA. V was shortened by 5 bases and J by 5 bases, with 16 bases between the two germline ends.

V is TRBV19 and J is TRBJ1-5, with 7 bases identical to TRBD1. This CDR3 is built from 15 residues. The germline gives CDR1 LNHDA, CDR2 SQIVND (reference sequence). V trimming: 10 bases; J trimming: 8 bases; junction bases outside the gene matches: 17. This CDR3 is CATKTGPTPLEPQHF. The CDR3 DNA reads TGTGCCACAAAGACAGGGCCCACTCCCCTCGAGCCCCAGCATTTT.